The present TCR beta chain was sequenced within a study of blood T cell repertoires in COVID-19 (TCRdb year 2020). About the study as a whole: Samples covering the acute and convalescent phases of COVID-19 were provided by collaborators in the United States, Italy and Spain. The prospective study material was composed of cDNA or gDNA derived from T cells, B-cell-depleted T cells, or PBMCs. Subjects who had been exposed to COVID-19, were actively infected with it, or had recovered from it provided the deeply sampled blood TCRbeta repertoires that made up the dataset. The repertoires were released in a freely available public database intended as a resource for research on the immune response to SARS-CoV-2. The samples were drawn from two sources: the first 160 participants of the ongoing ImmuneRACE study, and 1,000 to 1,500 subjects contributed by 6 global collaborators. A de-identified subject ID, COVID-19 status, age in years and sex were almost always included in the sample metadata. Where available, HLA class I and class II types were taken from metadata supplied by the sample provider and were not determined by assay-based typing. Broad study findings and their caveats: How much clinical and demographic metadata was included differed by source and by participant, and the metadata was provided uncurated.

The immunoSEQ Assay, a bias-controlled multiplex PCR, was used to amplify TCRbeta CDR3 regions from genomic DNA. In the original analysis: Nucleated cell counts per sample were estimated from amplification of reference gene primers within the assay. Sequence reads were collapsed and filtered to measure the absolute abundance of every unique TCRbeta CDR3 rearrangement. For each sample, productive Simpson clonality was calculated as the square root of Simpson's diversity index across productive rearrangements. This is the immuneACCESS table as TCRdb keeps it, with only in-frame sequences that have V and J called. A part of the clones is gone; compared with another copy, unresolved V genes explain less than half, and the rest is unexplained. That table gives V, J and clone size, and the DNA gave D and trimming. This sample gives 45,000 or so clones in total; 82% of them show up just once. The top ten clonotypes cover around 4.4% of the sample.

Sequences SGHVS (CDR1) and FQNEAQ (CDR2) are obtained from the germline V gene. The V end gives up 0 bases and the J end 2 bases, leaving 8 bases in the junction not matched to a gene. Counted from cysteine to phenylalanine, this CDR3 has 17 amino acids. Just the 51-base CDR3 DNA is kept, in frame starting at base 1. The collaborating institutions used their own protocols to collect whole blood in K2EDTA tubes. For TCRbeta analysis, collaborator samples were shipped as frozen whole blood, as isolated PBMCs, or as DNA extracted from either sample type. This clone was counted a single time. This clone's antigen is unknown. No quality values exist for individual bases; no much larger clone is one base distant.

Sequenced material: peripheral blood. The V gene is TRBV7-8 and the J gene is TRBJ2-5; TRBD1 lines up with 8 middle nucleotides. The origin of this receptor is a woman in her seventies with acute or convalescent COVID-19. CDR3 sequence: CASSLAVTGAGQETQYF. The nucleotide sequence is given as TGTGCCAGCAGCTTAGCGGTGACAGGGGCTGGACAAGAGACCCAGTACTTC.